This TCR beta chain is drawn from a study of T cell clonotyping in hematopoietic cell transplantation. TCRdb's copy holds only in-frame clones and misses some; the assay was immunoSEQ multiplex PCR. The sample has some 14,000 clones; 85% to 90% are singletons. Study-wide results and limits: After transplant, recipient diversity fell while pathologically expanded clonotypes grew through day 180.

Blood collection times were about day -28 and days 30, 100, 180 posttransplant. CDR1 and CDR2 (germline): SGHNT, YYREEE (reference sequence). V lost 0 bases and J lost 2; bases outside the gene matches: 3. The CDR3 runs 18 residues. Note on this clone: No antigen is known for it.

The chain couples TRBV5-4 to TRBJ2-2, with 14 nucleotides matching TRBD2. The TCR comes from a male patient aged 50 to 59 who had an allogeneic stem cell transplant from an unrelated donor, so T cells may come from the graft donor. Some clones in this sample may be carry-over from other donors' samples. Sequenced here: PBMCs, sampled 100 days after allogeneic stem cell transplant. The chain's CDR3 is CASSLGLAGGTNTGELFF. CDR3 nucleotide sequence: TGTGCCAGCAGCTTGGGACTAGCGGGGGGGACCAACACCGGGGAGCTGTTTTTT.